The 11 T cell receptor beta chains in this list originate from one sample, sequenced in a study of PD-L1 blockade in urothelial cancer. Time point noted: pretreatment peripheral blood. Profiling relied on immunoSEQ multiplex PCR, and the TCRdb table lists in-frame clones only, not all of them. The sample contains 45,000 to 55,000 clones, 60% to 85% of which appear only once. Here the sequenced sample was PBMCs, taken around atezolizumab (anti-PD-L1) treatment. These receptors all come from a man between 65 and 85 years old with urothelial cancer.

The V gene is TRBV5-1, the J gene TRBJ2-3, with 9 bases identical to TRBD2. Germline CDR1 reads SGHRS; CDR2 reads YFSETQ. V lost 2 bases to trimming and J lost 4 bases; unmatched junction nucleotides: 2. The CDR3 runs to 14 residues. CDR3 loop: CASSFGLASDTQYF. CDR3 nucleotide sequence: TGCGCCAGCAGCTTCGGACTAGCGTCAGATACGCAGTATTTT. Looking up the rest from reference TRBV5-1 and TRBJ2-3 gives the full variable domain: KAGVTQTPRYLIKTRGQQVTLSCSPISGHRSVSWYQQTPGQGLQFLFEYFSETQRNKGNFPGRFSGRQFSNSRSEMNVSTLELGDSALYLCASSFGLASDTQYFGPGTRLTVL.

The CDR3 protein is CASSPRGGAQPQHF. CDR3 bases: TGTGCCAGCAGTCCCCGGGGGGGGGCACAGCCCCAGCATTTT. The chain uses TRBV6-5 and TRBJ1-5, with D maybe TRBD1 (6 bases). In germline, CDR1 is MNHEY, CDR2 SVGAGI. Between the trimmed V and J ends, which lost 5 bases and 7 bases, there was a span of 15 bases. The CDR3 runs 14 residues.

The V call is TRBV7-9, the J call TRBJ2-1; a weak D match, TRBD1 (6 bases). Germline V gene lookup returns CDR1 SEHNR and CDR2 FQNEAQ (reference sequence). The CDR3 runs to 18 residues. V lost 5 bases to trimming and J lost 0 bases, with 20 bases between them. In DNA form, the CDR3 reads TGTGCCAGCAGCCTTAGCCTGGGGGCAGGGAGCTCCTACAATGAGCAGTTCTTC. This sequence encodes CASSLSLGAGSSYNEQFF. Based on the CDR3 plus reference TRBV7-9 and TRBJ2-1, the full variable domain is DTGVSQNPRHKITKRGQNVTFRCDPISEHNRLYWYRQTLGQGPEFLTYFQNEAQLEKSRLLSDRFSAERPKGSFSTLEIQRTEQGDSAMYLCASSLSLGAGSSYNEQFFGPGTRLTVL.

The rearrangement uses TRBV19 and TRBJ2-5, with a tentative D call TRBD1 (6 bases). Trimming stripped 5 bases from V and 5 bases from J, with 18 bases between. There are 15 residues in the CDR3. From germline, CDR1 is LNHDA and CDR2 SQIVND (reference sequence). CDR3 in DNA: TGTGCCAGTAGTGTCGGGACATCCGGTGGGGAGACCCAGTACTTC. Translation: CASSVGTSGGETQYF.

This clone was seen only a few times. The CDR3 loop reads CAWSVAGQPQHF. The CDR3 nucleotides are TGTGCCTGGAGTGTAGCGGGTCAGCCCCAGCATTTT. This chain uses TRBV30 with TRBJ1-5; D not certain. Trimming cost V 0 bases and J 6 bases, with 6 bases left between them. Per the germline V gene, CDR1 is GTSNPN and CDR2 is SVGIG (reference sequence). The CDR3 consists of 12 residues.

The chain recombines TRBV6-6 with TRBJ1-1; 10 bases map to TRBD1. V dropped 5 bases and J dropped 5; count of bases not matched to a gene: 2. The CDR3 covers 13 residues. In germline, CDR1 is MNHNY, CDR2 SVGAGI (reference sequence). CDR3 sequence (DNA): TGTGCCAGCAGTCGGGACAGGGGAACTGAAGCTTTCTTT. Translating it yields CASSRDRGTEAFF.

The V and J genes are TRBV5-6 and TRBJ2-7; D uncertain. CDR1 is SGHDT, CDR2 YYEEEE, per germline. V lost 0 bases to trimming and J lost 4 bases, with 11 bases between them. This CDR3 has 14 amino acids. The CDR3 DNA reads as TGTGCCAGCAGCTTGGCGGGTAATTATTACGAGCAGTACTTC. Translation gives CASSLAGNYYEQYF.

The chain links TRBV4-1 to TRBJ1-2; 7 nucleotides line up with TRBD1. CDR1 is MGHRA and CDR2 is YSYEKL in the germline V gene. The CDR3 covers 15 residues. The V segment lost 0 bases and the J segment 6 bases; nucleotides outside the gene matches: 7. CDR3 coding DNA: TGCGCCAGCAGCCAAGATCCACAGGGGAGAAATGGCTACACCTTC. It translates to CASSQDPQGRNGYTF.

J is TRBJ2-1 and V is TRBV2; a possible D gene is TRBD1 (6 bases). The germline CDR1 and CDR2 sequences are SNHLY and FYNNEI. The CDR3 is 12 amino acids. V lost 4 bases and J 8 bases, leaving 9 bases between the germline ends. CDR3 region: CASSVGGHEQFF. CDR3 bases: TGTGCCAGCAGTGTAGGGGGACATGAGCAGTTCTTC.

The CDR3 protein is CASRGDFSDTQYF. The CDR3 DNA is TGTGCCAGCAGGGGTGACTTCTCAGATACGCAGTATTTT. The chain combines TRBV6-5 with TRBJ2-3; no definite D call. Germline V gives CDR1 MNHEY, CDR2 SVGAGI. The CDR3 sequence is 13 residues long. Trimming took off 6 bases at V and 4 bases at J, with 11 bases between the two ends.

This rearrangement joins TRBV11-3 to TRBJ2-1; D is possibly TRBD1 (6 bases). V lost 5 bases, J lost 2 bases, and 10 bases lay in between. The CDR3 runs to 14 residues. Germline assignment: CDR1 SGHNT and CDR2 YENEEA. The CDR3 DNA follows: TGTGCCAGCAGCCGTGACAGGACCTACAATGAGCAGTTCTTC. Translating gives CASSRDRTYNEQFF. Full variable domain (outside the CDR3, taken from reference TRBV11-3 and TRBJ2-1): EAGVVQSPRYKIIEKKQPVAFWCNPISGHNTLYWYLQNLGQGPELLIRYENEEAVDDSQLPKDRFSAERLKGVDSTLKIQPAELGDSAVYLCASSRDRTYNEQFFGPGTRLTVL.